These T cell receptor beta chains were read from a single sample in a study of shared clonotypes between healthy human individuals. Measured with immunoSEQ multiplex PCR; TCRdb has only the in-frame clones, and not every one. The sample consists of 740,000 or so clones, 73% of them appearing once. The specimen was memory CD4+ T cells sorted from blood. All receptors derive from a woman aged 30 to 39 in good health. Both conserved end residues are part of each CDR3. D genes are given only for firm matches. Size is stated for part of the rows, as once, few or many counts, or as a class when the clone is expanded.

d_call j_call clone_size v_call cdr3_aa cdr3_nt
NA TRBJ1-1 NA TRBV6-6 CASRAQEGHTEAFF TGTGCCAGCAGGGCGCAGGAAGGCCACACTGAAGCTTTCTTT
NA TRBJ2-7 few TRBV2 CASSAQGWYEQYF TGTGCCAGCAGTGCTCAGGGCTGGTACGAGCAGTACTTC
TRBD2 TRBJ2-7 NA TRBV2 CASSTGTSLYEQYF TGTGCCAGCAGTACCGGGACTAGCCTCTACGAGCAGTACTTC
NA TRBJ2-5 NA TRBV5-1 CASSLSETQYF TGCGCCAGCAGCTTATCGGAGACCCAGTACTTC
TRBD1 TRBJ2-1 NA TRBV5-4 CASSLGQVRVSYNEQFF TGTGCCAGCAGCTTAGGACAGGTCAGAGTCTCCTACAATGAGCAGTTCTTC
TRBD1 TRBJ2-6 NA TRBV5-1 CASSLTGTANPGANVLTF TGCGCCAGCAGCTTGACCGGGACAGCCAACCCTGGGGCCAACGTCCTGACTTTC
TRBD2 TRBJ2-1 NA TRBV7-8 CASSLWASGSGGEQFF TGTGCCAGCAGCTTATGGGCTAGCGGGAGCGGTGGTGAGCAGTTCTTC
TRBD1 TRBJ1-1 NA TRBV6-1 CASSEARGQVPEAFF TGTGCCAGCAGTGAAGCGCGGGGACAGGTCCCTGAAGCTTTCTTT
TRBD2 TRBJ2-1 NA TRBV4-1 CASSQGVGGSSYNEQFF TGCGCCAGCAGCCAAGGAGTGGGCGGGAGCTCCTACAATGAGCAGTTCTTC
NA TRBJ2-1 NA TRBV25-1 CASSLVRDNSYNEQFF TGTGCCAGCAGTCTCGTCAGAGACAACTCCTACAATGAGCAGTTCTTC
NA TRBJ2-3 few TRBV2 CASSDGLGGRTDTQYF TGTGCCAGCAGTGACGGGCTAGGTGGGCGCACAGATACGCAGTATTTT
NA TRBJ1-1 NA TRBV19 CASSIQGRLGTEAFF TGTGCCAGTAGTATCCAGGGAAGGCTGGGGACTGAAGCTTTCTTT
TRBD2 TRBJ2-7 NA TRBV6-1 CASRRGTSGEGEQYF TGTGCCAGCAGGAGGGGGACTAGCGGGGAAGGGGAGCAGTACTTC
NA TRBJ2-3 NA TRBV11-2 CASSLPSTDTQYF TGTGCCAGCAGCTTACCGAGCACAGATACGCAGTATTTT
NA TRBJ1-1 NA TRBV5-1 CASSLHFFGGTEAFF TGCGCCAGCAGCTTGCATTTTTTTGGGGGTACTGAAGCTTTCTTT
NA TRBJ2-1 NA TRBV5-4 CASSAVSSYNEQFF TGTGCCAGCTCGGCGGTAAGCTCCTACAATGAGCAGTTCTTC
TRBD1 TRBJ2-7 NA TRBV18 CASSEQGAHEQYF TGTGCCAGCTCAGAACAGGGGGCCCACGAGCAGTACTTC
TRBD1 TRBJ1-1 few TRBV10-3 CAISESGTGGYTEAFF TGTGCCATCAGTGAGTCGGGGACAGGGGGATACACTGAAGCTTTCTTT
TRBD1 TRBJ2-6 NA TRBV7-2 CASSAQGATGANVLTF TGTGCCAGCAGCGCCCAGGGGGCGACAGGGGCCAACGTCCTGACTTTC
NA TRBJ1-2 NA TRBV27 CASSLSPTLNYGYTF TGTGCCAGCAGTTTATCGCCCACGTTAAACTATGGCTACACCTTC
TRBD1 TRBJ1-4 NA TRBV27 CASSFSDRVGKLFF TGTGCCAGCAGTTTCAGCGACAGGGTAGGAAAACTGTTTTTT
TRBD2 TRBJ2-3 NA TRBV5-3 CARSFRSGGSGTDTQYF TGTGCCAGAAGCTTTCGGTCAGGCGGGAGTGGGACAGATACGCAGTATTTT
NA TRBJ2-7 NA TRBV29-1 CSVEGPPGALYEQYF TGCAGCGTTGAAGGGCCGCCGGGGGCGCTGTACGAGCAGTACTTC
TRBD1 TRBJ1-5 NA TRBV5-8 CASSPLGQGVTPQHF TGTGCCAGCAGCCCGCTGGGACAGGGGGTGACGCCCCAGCATTTT
NA TRBJ2-5 NA TRBV7-6 CASSLMASAQETQYF TGTGCCAGCAGCCTTATGGCTAGCGCACAAGAGACCCAGTACTTC
NA TRBJ2-3 NA TRBV5-6 CASTTTNTDTQYF TGTGCCAGCACCACGACCAACACAGATACGCAGTATTTT